These 17 T cell receptor beta chains were sequenced from one sample in a study of blood T cell repertoires in COVID-19. TCRdb's copy holds only in-frame clones and misses some; the assay was immunoSEQ multiplex PCR. The table records 90,000 to 100,000 clones, 75% to 85% of them present only once. The sequenced material came from peripheral blood. The receptors were gathered from a man between 65 and 85 years old with acute or convalescent COVID-19.

Here the CDR3 DNA reads TGTGCCAGCAGTCCGGGACAAGGCACAGATACGCAGTATTTT. It codes for CASSPGQGTDTQYF. This rearrangement joins TRBV6-5 to TRBJ2-3; weak D call: TRBD1 (6 bases). Germline loops: CDR1 MNHEY, CDR2 SVGAGI. This CDR3 is built from 14 residues. Deletions cut 5 bases from V and 1 base from J, with 10 bases between.

This rearrangement joins TRBV10-3 to TRBJ2-6; tentative D call: TRBD2 (6 bases). Trimming stripped 10 bases from V and 7 bases from J, with 11 bases between. The CDR3 contains 12 residues. Germline-derived CDR1 and CDR2 are ENHRY and SYGVKD. The CDR3 reads CATGLNANVLTF. In nucleotides, the CDR3 is TGTGCCACGGGACTTAATGCCAACGTCCTGACTTTC.

The chain is built from TRBV9 and TRBJ2-1, with D uncertain. The germline V and J ends were trimmed by 0 bases and 8 bases, with 3 bases remaining between them. The CDR3 loop spans 11 amino acids. The V gene's germline CDR1 is SGDLS and CDR2 YYNGEE. CDR3 in DNA: TGTGCCAGCAGCGTAGAGCATGAGCAGTTCTTC. This codes for CASSVEHEQFF.

The chain joins TRBV12-1 to TRBJ2-3; TRBD2 was called by the table and not checked on the DNA. TRBV12-1 is flagged as a pseudogene. The CDR3 is made up of 16 amino acids. The CDR3 nucleotides read TGTGCCAGCAGCTCTTCCGAGACTAGCGGGCCAGATACGCAGTATTTT. Protein: CASSSSETSGPDTQYF.

The gene calls are TRBV2 and TRBJ2-2, with D perhaps matching TRBD1 (6 bases). V was clipped by 5 bases and J by 4 bases, with 14 bases between them. CDR1 and CDR2 from the germline V gene are SNHLY and FYNNEI. The CDR3 covers 15 residues. The CDR3 protein is CASSRSRDITGELFF. As DNA, the CDR3 is TGTGCCAGCAGTCGGTCCCGGGACATCACCGGGGAGCTGTTTTTT.

This clone was found once. This rearrangement joins TRBV18 to TRBJ1-2, with D possibly being TRBD1 (6 bases). CDR1 is KGHSH and CDR2 is LQKENI in the germline V gene. The CDR3 has 12 residues. Trimming took 6 bases from V and 8 from J, leaving 13 bases between them. In DNA form, the CDR3 reads TGTGCCAGCTCTTCCGACAGGCAAGGCTACACCTTC. Translating gives CASSSDRQGYTF.

The chain recombines TRBV14 with TRBJ1-2, with 7 bases aligning to TRBD1. Trimming at V came to 4 bases and at J to 4 bases, leaving 3 bases not matched to a gene. Germline CDR1 and CDR2: SGHDN and FVKESK. The CDR3 contains 13 residues. CDR3 region: CASSPDRSYGYTF. CDR3 nucleotides: TGTGCCAGCAGCCCGGACAGGAGCTATGGCTACACCTTC.

The V call is TRBV6-5, the J call TRBJ2-1; D unclear. Germline-derived CDR1 and CDR2 are MNHEY and SVGAGI. The CDR3 is made up of 14 amino acids. The V end was cut by 3 bases, the J end by 0 bases, with 6 bases between. CDR3 sequence: CASSYRSSYNEQFF. The CDR3 bases are TGTGCCAGCAGTTATAGGAGCTCCTACAATGAGCAGTTCTTC.

This clone was seen only a few times. The CDR3 nucleotides are TGTGCCAGCAGTTACTTCTTTGGACAGGGAAACACTGAAGCTTTCTTT. Encoded protein: CASSYFFGQGNTEAFF. The chain is built from TRBV6-5 and TRBJ1-1; TRBD1 matches at 8 bases. Germline V gene lookup returns CDR1 MNHEY and CDR2 SVGAGI. V lost 1 base to trimming and J lost 2 bases; unmatched junction nucleotides: 6. CDR3 size: 16 residues.

V usage is TRBV19 and J usage is TRBJ1-1; D is uncertain. CDR1 is LNHDA and CDR2 is SQIVND in the germline V gene (reference sequence). With 11 bases removed from V and 6 bases from J, the gap between germline ends came to 13 bases. There are 11 residues in the CDR3. DNA for the CDR3: TGTGCCGGGAGGTCTGGGTCTGAAGCTTTCTTT. Encoded protein: CAGRSGSEAFF.

This clone was observed at least ten times. The rearrangement uses TRBV29-1 and TRBJ1-4, with D perhaps TRBD1 (6 bases). The CDR3 spans 12 residues. Trimming stripped 6 bases from V and 7 bases from J, with 12 bases between. CDR1 SQVTM and CDR2 ANQGSEA come from the germline V gene. CDR3 bases: TGCAGCGTCCAGGGGAGCGCTGAAAAACTGTTTTTT. Amino acids: CSVQGSAEKLFF.

V is TRBV5-6 and J is TRBJ1-5; possible D gene TRBD1, 5 bases. Trimming took 3 bases from V and 7 from J, leaving 17 bases between them. Per germline, CDR1 SGHDT and CDR2 YYEEEE. This CDR3 is built from 15 residues. CDR3 region: CASSSSQGGSQPQHF. The CDR3 nucleotides read TGTGCCAGCAGCTCTTCTCAGGGAGGTAGCCAGCCCCAGCATTTT.

The rearrangement links TRBV2 to TRBJ2-7; no definite D call. The CDR3 consists of 12 residues. Trimming took off 4 bases at V and 1 base at J, with 5 bases between the two ends. Germline-derived CDR1 and CDR2 are SNHLY and FYNNEI. In nucleotides, the CDR3 is TGTGCCAGCAGTGCACTGTCCTACGAGCAGTACTTC. It is translated as CASSALSYEQYF. Based on the CDR3 plus reference TRBV2 and TRBJ2-7, the full variable domain is EPEVTQTPSHQVTQMGQEVILRCVPISNHLYFYWYRQILGQKVEFLVSFYNNEISEKSEIFDDQFSVERPDGSNFTLKIRSTKLEDSAMYFCASSALSYEQYFGPGTRLTVT.

This clone was seen only once. V and J are TRBV2 and TRBJ2-7, with TRBD1 identical over 9 bases. The CDR3 totals 15 residues. Germline CDR1 is SNHLY and CDR2 is FYNNEI. V lost 4 bases to trimming and J lost 2 bases; unmatched junction nucleotides: 6. The CDR3 nucleotides are TGTGCCAGCAGTGGCCGGGACAGGGTGACCTACGAGCAGTACTTC. Translating it yields CASSGRDRVTYEQYF.

CDR3 coding DNA: TGTGCCAGCAGCCAACTGACGCTAGCGGGAGGAGCAGATACGCAGTATTTT. It is translated as CASSQLTLAGGADTQYF. V gene TRBV4-2 combines with J gene TRBJ2-3; 11 nucleotides align to TRBD2. Germline V gene sequence: CDR1 LGHNA, CDR2 YNFKEQ. The CDR3 sequence is 17 residues long. V lost 2 bases and J lost 4; bases outside the gene matches: 8.

This clone was observed once. This chain connects TRBV7-8 to TRBJ2-7; 10 nucleotides agree with TRBD1. Germline values: CDR1 SGHVS, CDR2 FQNEAQ. CDR3 length: 12 amino acids. The junction had 3 bases not matched to a gene; V was cut back by 4 bases and J by 9 bases. The CDR3 protein is CASSSRTGGQYF. The CDR3 region has the DNA TGTGCCAGCAGCTCCCGGACAGGGGGGCAGTACTTC.

V is TRBV3-1 (or the pseudogene TRBV3-2) and J is TRBJ2-2; D is uncertain. There are 13 residues in the CDR3. Germline CDR1 and CDR2: LGHDT and YNNKEL (reference sequence). The V gene lost 3 bases and the J gene lost 4 bases, with 6 bases spanning the gap. CDR3 bases: TGTGCCAGCAGCCAGAGGTCCACCGGGGAGCTGTTTTTT. Its protein product is CASSQRSTGELFF.